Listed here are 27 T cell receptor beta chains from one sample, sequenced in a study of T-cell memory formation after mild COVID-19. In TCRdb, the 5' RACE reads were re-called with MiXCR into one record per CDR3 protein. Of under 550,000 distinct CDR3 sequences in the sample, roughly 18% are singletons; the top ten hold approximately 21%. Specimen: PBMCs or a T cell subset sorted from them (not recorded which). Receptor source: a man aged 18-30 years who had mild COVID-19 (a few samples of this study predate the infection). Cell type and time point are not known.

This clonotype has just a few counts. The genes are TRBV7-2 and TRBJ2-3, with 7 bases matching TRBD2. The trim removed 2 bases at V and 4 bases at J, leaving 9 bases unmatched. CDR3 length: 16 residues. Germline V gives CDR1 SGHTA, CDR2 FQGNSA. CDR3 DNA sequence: TGTGCCAGCAGCTTATCTGGCGGGGGACCTTCAGATACGCAGTATTTT. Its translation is CASSLSGGGPSDTQYF. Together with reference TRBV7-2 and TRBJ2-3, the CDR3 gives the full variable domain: GAGVSQSPSNKVTEKGKDVELRCDPISGHTALYWYRQSLGQGLEFLIYFQGNSAPDKSGLPSDRFSAERTGGSVSTLTIQRTQQEDSAVYLCASSLSGGGPSDTQYFGPGTRLTVL.

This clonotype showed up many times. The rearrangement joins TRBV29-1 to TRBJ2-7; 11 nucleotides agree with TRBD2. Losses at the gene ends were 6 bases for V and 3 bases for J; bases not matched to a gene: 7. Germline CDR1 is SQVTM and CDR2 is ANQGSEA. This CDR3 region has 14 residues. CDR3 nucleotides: TGCAGCGTAGCTACTAGCGGGGGAGACTACGAGCAGTACTTC. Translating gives CSVATSGGDYEQYF.

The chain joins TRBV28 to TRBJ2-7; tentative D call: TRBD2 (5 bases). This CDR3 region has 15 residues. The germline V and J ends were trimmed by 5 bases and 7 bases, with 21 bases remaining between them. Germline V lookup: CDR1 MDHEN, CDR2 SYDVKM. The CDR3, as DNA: TGTGCCAGCAGTCCCGGGATTGGGATTGGGTTGGAGCAGTACGTC. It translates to CASSPGIGIGLEQYV.

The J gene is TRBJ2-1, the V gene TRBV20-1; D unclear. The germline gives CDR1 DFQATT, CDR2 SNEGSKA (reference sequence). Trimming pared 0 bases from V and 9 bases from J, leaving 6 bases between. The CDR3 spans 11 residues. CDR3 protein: CSARDTFEQFF. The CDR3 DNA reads TGCAGTGCTAGAGATACCTTTGAGCAGTTCTTC.

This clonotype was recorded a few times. The CDR3, as DNA: TGTGCCAGCAGTTTATATCCTAATGCTAACTATGGCTACACCTTC. This translates into CASSLYPNANYGYTF. The chain employs TRBV27 and TRBJ1-2; D unclear. V was trimmed by 1 base and J by 0 bases, leaving 9 bases between them. This CDR3 is 15 amino acids long. The germline V gene has CDR1 MNHEY and CDR2 SMNVEV (reference sequence).

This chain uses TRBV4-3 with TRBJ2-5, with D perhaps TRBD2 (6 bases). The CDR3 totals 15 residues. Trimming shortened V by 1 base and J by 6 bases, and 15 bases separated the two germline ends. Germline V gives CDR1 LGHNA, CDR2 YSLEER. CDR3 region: CASSQGGLAHQTQYF. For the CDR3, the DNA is TGCGCCAGCAGCCAAGGGGGCCTAGCGCATCAGACCCAGTACTTC.

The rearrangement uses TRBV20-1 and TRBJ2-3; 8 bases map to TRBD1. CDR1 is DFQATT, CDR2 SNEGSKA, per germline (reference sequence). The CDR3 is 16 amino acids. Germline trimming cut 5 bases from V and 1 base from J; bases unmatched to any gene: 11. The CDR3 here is CSAPQGPGQGTDTQYF. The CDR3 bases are TGCAGTGCTCCACAAGGTCCGGGACAGGGCACAGATACGCAGTATTTT.

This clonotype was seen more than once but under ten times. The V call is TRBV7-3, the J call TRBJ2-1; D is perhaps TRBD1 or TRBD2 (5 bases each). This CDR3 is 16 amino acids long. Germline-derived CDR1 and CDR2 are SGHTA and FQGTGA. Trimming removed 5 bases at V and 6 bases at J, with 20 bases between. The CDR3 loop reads CASSRAPGTRVNEQFF. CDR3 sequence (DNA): TGTGCCAGCAGCCGAGCCCCGGGGACCCGCGTCAATGAGCAGTTCTTC.

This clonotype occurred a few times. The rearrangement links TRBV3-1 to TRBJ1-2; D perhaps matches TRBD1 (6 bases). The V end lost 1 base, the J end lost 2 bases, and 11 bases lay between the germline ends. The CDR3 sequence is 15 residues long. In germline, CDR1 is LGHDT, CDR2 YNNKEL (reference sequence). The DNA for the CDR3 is TGTGCCAGCAGCCAAGGTACAGGGAGGAACTATGGCTACACCTTC. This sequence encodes CASSQGTGRNYGYTF.

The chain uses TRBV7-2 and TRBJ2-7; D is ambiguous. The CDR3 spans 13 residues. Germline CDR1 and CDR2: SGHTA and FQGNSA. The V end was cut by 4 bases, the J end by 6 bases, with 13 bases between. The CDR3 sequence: CASSYQINSEQYV. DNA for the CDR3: TGTGCCAGCAGCTACCAAATCAACTCCGAGCAGTACGTC.

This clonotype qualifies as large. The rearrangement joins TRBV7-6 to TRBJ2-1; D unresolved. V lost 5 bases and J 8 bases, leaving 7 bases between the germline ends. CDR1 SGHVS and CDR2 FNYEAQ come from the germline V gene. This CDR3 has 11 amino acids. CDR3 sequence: CASSPGYEQFF. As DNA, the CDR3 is TGTGCCAGCAGCCCTGGGTATGAGCAGTTCTTC.

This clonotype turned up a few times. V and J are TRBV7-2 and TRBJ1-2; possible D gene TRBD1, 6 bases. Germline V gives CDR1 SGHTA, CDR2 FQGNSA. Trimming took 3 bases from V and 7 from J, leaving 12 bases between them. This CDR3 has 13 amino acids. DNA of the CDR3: TGTGCCAGCAGCTTGCAGGGGTTAGCTGGCTACACCTTC. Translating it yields CASSLQGLAGYTF.

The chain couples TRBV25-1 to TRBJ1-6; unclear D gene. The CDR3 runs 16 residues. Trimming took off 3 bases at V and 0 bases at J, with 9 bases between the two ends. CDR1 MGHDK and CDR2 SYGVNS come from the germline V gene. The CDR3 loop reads CASSETGSSYNSPLHF. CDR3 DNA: TGTGCCAGCAGTGAGACGGGGAGCTCCTATAATTCACCCCTCCACTTT.

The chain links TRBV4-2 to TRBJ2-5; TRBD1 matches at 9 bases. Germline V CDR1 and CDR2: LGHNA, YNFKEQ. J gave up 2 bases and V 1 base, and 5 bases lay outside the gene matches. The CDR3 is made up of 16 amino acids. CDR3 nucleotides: TGTGCCAGCAGCCAAGGCGGGACAGGGAGGCAAGAGACCCAGTACTTC. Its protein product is CASSQGGTGRQETQYF.

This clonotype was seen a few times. CDR3 region: CATRRGQVLYGYTF. CDR3 bases: TGTGCCACCCGAAGAGGACAGGTTCTCTATGGCTACACCTTC. The chain uses TRBV10-3 and TRBJ1-2; 7 bases are shared with TRBD1. CDR3 length equals 14 residues. Unmatched junction bases numbered 12, after V lost 10 bases and J lost 4 bases. CDR1 and CDR2 (germline): ENHRY, SYGVKD.

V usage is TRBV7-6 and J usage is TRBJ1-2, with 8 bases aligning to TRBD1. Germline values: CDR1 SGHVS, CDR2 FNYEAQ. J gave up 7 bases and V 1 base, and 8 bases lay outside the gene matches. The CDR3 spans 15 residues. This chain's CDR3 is CASSLGVSGGGGYTF. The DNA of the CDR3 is TGTGCCAGCAGCTTAGGGGTATCAGGGGGCGGTGGCTACACCTTC. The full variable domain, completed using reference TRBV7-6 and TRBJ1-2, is GAGVSQSPRYKVTKRGQDVALRCDPISGHVSLYWYRQALGQGPEFLTYFNYEAQQDKSGLPNDRFSAERPEGSISTLTIQRTEQRDSAMYRCASSLGVSGGGGYTFGSGTRLTVV.

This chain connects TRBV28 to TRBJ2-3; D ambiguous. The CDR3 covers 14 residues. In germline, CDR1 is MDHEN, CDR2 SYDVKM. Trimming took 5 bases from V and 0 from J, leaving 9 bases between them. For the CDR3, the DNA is TGTGCCAGCAGTACCCCTGGAAGCACAGATACGCAGTATTTT. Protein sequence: CASSTPGSTDTQYF.

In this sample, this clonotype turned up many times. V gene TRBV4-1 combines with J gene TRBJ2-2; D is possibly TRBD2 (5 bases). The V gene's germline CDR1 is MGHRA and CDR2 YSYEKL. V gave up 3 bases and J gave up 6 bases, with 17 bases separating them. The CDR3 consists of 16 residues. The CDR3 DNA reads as TGCGCCAGCAGCCAGTCCGTCCCCCGGAGGTCCGGGGAGCTGTTTTTT. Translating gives CASSQSVPRRSGELFF.

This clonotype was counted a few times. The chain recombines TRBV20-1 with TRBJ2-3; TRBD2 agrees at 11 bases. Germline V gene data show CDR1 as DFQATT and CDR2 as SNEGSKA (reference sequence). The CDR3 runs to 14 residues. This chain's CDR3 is CSALAGGLSDTQYF. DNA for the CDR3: TGCAGCGCCTTAGCGGGGGGGCTATCAGATACGCAGTATTTT.

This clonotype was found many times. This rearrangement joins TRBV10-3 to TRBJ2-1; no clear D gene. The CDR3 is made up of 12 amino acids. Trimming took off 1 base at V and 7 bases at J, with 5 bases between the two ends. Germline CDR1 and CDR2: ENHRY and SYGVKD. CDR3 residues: CAISEFGNEQFF. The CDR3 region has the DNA TGTGCCATCAGTGAGTTCGGTAATGAGCAGTTCTTC.

The CDR3 region has the DNA TGCAGTGCCCCACCTGGGGACACCGACCACAATGAGCAGTTCTTC. This codes for CSAPPGDTDHNEQFF. The chain is built from TRBV20-1 and TRBJ2-1; TRBD1 might be the D (6 bases). V lost 6 bases, J lost 5 bases, and 20 bases lay in between. The CDR3 runs to 15 residues. Germline CDR1 and CDR2: DFQATT and SNEGSKA (reference sequence).

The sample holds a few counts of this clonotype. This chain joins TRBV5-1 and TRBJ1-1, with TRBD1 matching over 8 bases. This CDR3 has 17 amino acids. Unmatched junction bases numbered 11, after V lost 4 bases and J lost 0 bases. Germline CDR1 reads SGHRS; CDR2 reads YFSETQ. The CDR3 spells CASSPRTGNFMNTEAFF. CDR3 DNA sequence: TGCGCCAGCAGCCCGAGGACAGGGAATTTCATGAACACTGAAGCTTTCTTT.

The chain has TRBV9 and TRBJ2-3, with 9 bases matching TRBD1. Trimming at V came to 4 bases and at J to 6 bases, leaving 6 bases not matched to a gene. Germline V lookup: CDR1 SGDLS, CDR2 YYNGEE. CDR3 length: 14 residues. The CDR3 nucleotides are TGTGCCAGCAGCCCCCGACAGGGGGAGGATACGCAGTATTTT. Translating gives CASSPRQGEDTQYF.

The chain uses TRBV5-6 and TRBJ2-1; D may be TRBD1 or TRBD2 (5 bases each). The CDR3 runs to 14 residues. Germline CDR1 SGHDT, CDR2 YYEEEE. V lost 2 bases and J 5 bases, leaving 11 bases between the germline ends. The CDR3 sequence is CASSFRDGHNEQFF. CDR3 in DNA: TGTGCCAGCAGCTTCCGGGACGGACACAATGAGCAGTTCTTC.

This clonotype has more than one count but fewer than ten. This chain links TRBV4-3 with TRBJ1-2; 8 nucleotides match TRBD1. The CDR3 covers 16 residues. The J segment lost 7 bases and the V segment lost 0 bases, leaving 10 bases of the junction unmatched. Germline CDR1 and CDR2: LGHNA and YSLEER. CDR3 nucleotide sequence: TGCGCCAGCAGCCAAGATCGACGACAGGGGATTCGTGGCTACACCTTC. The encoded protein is CASSQDRRQGIRGYTF.

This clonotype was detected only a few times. The CDR3 loop is CASSVDQPDTQYF. The CDR3 DNA reads as TGTGCCAGCAGCGTAGACCAGCCAGATACGCAGTATTTT. The chain uses TRBV9 and TRBJ2-3, with D hard to call. Trimming stripped 0 bases from V and 4 bases from J, with 6 bases between. The CDR3 runs to 13 residues. Germline V CDR1 and CDR2: SGDLS, YYNGEE.

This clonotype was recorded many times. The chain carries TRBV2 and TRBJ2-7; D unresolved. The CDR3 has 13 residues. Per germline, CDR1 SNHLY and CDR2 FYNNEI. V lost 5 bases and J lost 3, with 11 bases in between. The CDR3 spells CASSLTENYEQYF. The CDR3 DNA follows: TGTGCCAGCAGTCTTACCGAAAACTACGAGCAGTACTTC.